Below, 14 T cell receptor beta chains from the same sample are listed, as sequenced in a study of blood T cell repertoires in COVID-19. Measured with immunoSEQ multiplex PCR; TCRdb has only the in-frame clones, and not every one. The sample carries 150,000 or so clones, about 81% recorded once. What was sequenced was peripheral blood. These receptors were obtained from a human donor in a cohort sampled during active COVID-19.

This clone occurred a few times. The chain uses TRBV9 and TRBJ1-1; 8 nucleotides align to TRBD1. CDR1 SGDLS and CDR2 YYNGEE come from the germline V gene. The CDR3 is 15 residues long. J gave up 6 bases and V 4 bases, and 11 bases lay outside the gene matches. In nucleotides, the CDR3 is TGTGCCAGCAGCCCACATGGACAGGGTTTCGCTGAAGCTTTCTTT. Its protein product is CASSPHGQGFAEAFF.

V and J are TRBV10-1 and TRBJ2-1; 8 bases align to TRBD2. Germline V gene sequence: CDR1 WNHNN, CDR2 SYGVQD (reference sequence). V was pared by 2 bases and J by 6 bases, with 9 bases of the junction left unmatched. This CDR3 spans 16 amino acids. CDR3 amino acids: CASSENLAGGGNEQFF. The CDR3 nucleotides are TGCGCCAGCAGTGAGAATCTTGCGGGGGGAGGCAATGAGCAGTTCTTC.

CDR3 nucleotides: TGTGCCAGCAGCTCAGGACAACAGGGACAGACCCAGTACTTC. It yields the protein CASSSGQQGQTQYF. The gene calls are TRBV7-9 and TRBJ2-5; perhaps TRBD1 as D (6 bases). The CDR3 contains 14 residues. Germline CDR1 reads SEHNR; CDR2 reads FQNEAQ (reference sequence). V was pared by 4 bases and J by 6 bases, with 15 bases between.

This clone was detected a few times. This sequence joins TRBV2 and TRBJ2-4; the D is unclear. CDR1 and CDR2 (germline): SNHLY, FYNNEI. CDR3 length equals 12 residues. Trimming left V 8 bases short and J 0 bases short, with 5 bases between. DNA for the CDR3: TGTGCCAGCGAGGTAGCCAAAAACATTCAGTACTTC. It codes for CASEVAKNIQYF.

This rearrangement joins TRBV7-2 to TRBJ1-2; D is ambiguous. The V end was cut by 3 bases, the J end by 4 bases, with 6 bases between. Germline CDR1 SGHTA, CDR2 FQGNSA. This CDR3 has 12 residues. The CDR3 spells CASSLNTYGYTF. For the CDR3, the DNA is TGTGCCAGCAGCTTGAACACCTATGGCTACACCTTC.

Worth noting for this clone: This same CDR3 is encoded by further DNA sequences in the sample. The rearrangement uses TRBV24-1 and TRBJ2-7; a weak D match, TRBD1 (6 bases). Germline CDR1 is KGHDR and CDR2 is SFDVKD. CDR3 length equals 13 residues. Deletions cut 4 bases from V and 3 bases from J, with 9 bases between. Here the CDR3 reads CATSDPDSYEQYF. The CDR3 region has the DNA TGTGCCACCAGTGACCCGGACAGCTACGAGCAGTACTTC.

J is TRBJ1-5 and V is TRBV11-2; D might be TRBD1 (6 bases). Trimming stripped 3 bases from V and 7 bases from J, with 13 bases between. This CDR3 has 14 residues. Germline V CDR1 and CDR2: SGHAT, FQNNGV. CDR3 sequence reads: CASSLTGSGQPQHF. CDR3 sequence (DNA): TGTGCCAGCAGCTTGACAGGCTCAGGGCAGCCCCAGCATTTT.

This clone was seen more than once but under ten times. The V and J genes are TRBV6-4 and TRBJ1-1, with 7 nucleotides matching TRBD1. CDR1 and CDR2 (germline): MRHNA, SNTAGT. The CDR3 length is 13 residues. Germline trimming cut 4 bases from V and 5 bases from J; bases unmatched to any gene: 4. In DNA form, the CDR3 reads TGTGCCAGCAGTGCGACAGGGAAGACTGAAGCTTTCTTT. Its protein is CASSATGKTEAFF.

The rearrangement joins TRBV6-5 to TRBJ1-5; 9 positions match TRBD1. Germline CDR1 MNHEY, CDR2 SVGAGI. V gave up 6 bases and J gave up 2 bases; unmatched junction bases: 5. The CDR3 spans 15 residues. The CDR3 spells CASRGQGLRNQPQHF. The CDR3 bases are TGTGCCAGCAGGGGACAGGGTCTGCGCAATCAGCCCCAGCATTTT.

This clone was found a few times. The chain carries TRBV7-6 and TRBJ2-1, with a possible D match to TRBD1 (6 bases). The CDR3 loop spans 14 amino acids. V was trimmed by 5 bases and J by 7 bases, leaving 15 bases between them. From germline, CDR1 is SGHVS and CDR2 FNYEAQ. The CDR3 DNA reads as TGTGCCAGCAGCGTTATGACAGGTGGGAATGAGCAGTTCTTC. Translation gives CASSVMTGGNEQFF.

The rearrangement uses TRBV4-3 and TRBJ1-6; D might be TRBD1 (6 bases). The CDR3 loop spans 18 amino acids. Germline V gene sequence: CDR1 LGHNA, CDR2 YSLEER. Trimming removed 2 bases from V and 1 base from J, with 15 bases in between. The DNA for the CDR3 is TGCGCCAGCAGCCAACATACAGGGTTACGGTCCTATAATTCACCCCTCCACTTT. Protein sequence: CASSQHTGLRSYNSPLHF.

This clone has just a few counts. Other DNA sequences within the sample encode an identical CDR3. This chain joins TRBV7-9 and TRBJ2-2, with unresolved D. Germline assignment: CDR1 SEHNR and CDR2 FQNEAQ (reference sequence). The CDR3 has 14 residues. Trimming took off 1 base at V and 2 bases at J, with 5 bases between the two ends. CDR3 in amino acids: CASSLDINTGELFF. CDR3 coding DNA: TGTGCCAGCAGCTTAGACATAAACACCGGGGAGCTGTTTTTT.

This chain connects TRBV28 to TRBJ1-5; TRBD1 is a possible D gene (5 bases). V was trimmed by 7 bases and J by 5 bases, leaving 21 bases between them. This CDR3 has 16 residues. Germline values: CDR1 MDHEN, CDR2 SYDVKM. The CDR3 bases are TGTGCCAGCACTCAAATAGGCAGGGTTGTCTATCAGCCCCAGCATTTT. This codes for CASTQIGRVVYQPQHF.

At least ten counts were recorded for this clone. The V gene is TRBV29-1, the J gene TRBJ2-7, with TRBD2 as a possible D gene (6 bases). Germline loops: CDR1 SQVTM, CDR2 ANQGSEA. The V end was cut by 7 bases, the J end by 5 bases, with 15 bases between. The CDR3 runs 12 residues. The CDR3 nucleotides read TGCAGCGCCGCGGAGGGAAGGCACGAGCAGTACTTC. Its protein product is CSAAEGRHEQYF.